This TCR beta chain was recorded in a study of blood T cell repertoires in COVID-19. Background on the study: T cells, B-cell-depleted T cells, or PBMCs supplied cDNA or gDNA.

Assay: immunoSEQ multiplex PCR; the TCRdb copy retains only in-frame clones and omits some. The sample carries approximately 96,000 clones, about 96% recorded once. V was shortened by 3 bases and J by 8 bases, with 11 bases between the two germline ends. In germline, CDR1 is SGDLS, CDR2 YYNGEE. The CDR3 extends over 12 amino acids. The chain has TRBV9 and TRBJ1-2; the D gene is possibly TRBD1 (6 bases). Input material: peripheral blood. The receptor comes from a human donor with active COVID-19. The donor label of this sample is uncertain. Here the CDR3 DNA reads TGTGCCAGCAGCGCGTTTGGGGGCGGCTACACCTTC. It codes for CASSAFGGGYTF.